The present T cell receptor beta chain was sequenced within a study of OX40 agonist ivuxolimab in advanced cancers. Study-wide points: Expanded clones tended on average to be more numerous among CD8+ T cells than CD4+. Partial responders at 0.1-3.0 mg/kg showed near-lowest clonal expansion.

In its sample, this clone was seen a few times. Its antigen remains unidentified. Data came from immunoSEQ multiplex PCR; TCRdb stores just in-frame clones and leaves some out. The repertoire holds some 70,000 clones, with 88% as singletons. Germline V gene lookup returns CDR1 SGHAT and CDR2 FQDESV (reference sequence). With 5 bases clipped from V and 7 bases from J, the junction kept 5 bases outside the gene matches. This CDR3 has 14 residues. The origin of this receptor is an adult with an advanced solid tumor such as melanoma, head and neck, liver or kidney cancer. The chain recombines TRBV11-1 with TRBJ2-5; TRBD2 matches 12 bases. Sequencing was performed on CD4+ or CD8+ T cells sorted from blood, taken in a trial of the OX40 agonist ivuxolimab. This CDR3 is CASSRGLAGGTQYF. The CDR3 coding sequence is TGTGCCAGCAGCAGGGGACTAGCGGGCGGGACCCAGTACTTC.